The clone carrying this T cell receptor (beta chain) was seen repeatedly, ten times or more. Antigen specificity is unknown. This entry is derived from a study of spatial heterogeneity in lung cancer. Points from the study as a whole: The study found that expanded intratumoral alpha and beta TCR counts tracked tumor mutation counts. Alpha chain coverage of tumor T cells was estimated at around 7%, and beta chain coverage at around 14%.

Documented time point: sample taken at primary tumor resection. Donation came from approximately 69 patients with untreated early-stage non-small cell lung cancer. No cell sorting; template was whole RNA from tumor, lung tissue or PBMC. Every molecule of TCR cDNA had its own unique molecular identifier. TCRdb processed the 5' RACE reads anew with MiXCR; each CDR3 protein has one entry. The sample lists around 9,300 distinct CDR3 sequences; around 6.6% were seen once. This sample comprised lung tumor tissue, obtained at surgery. The source of this sequence is a male donor with early-stage non-small cell lung cancer.

Written as DNA, the CDR3 is TGCGCCAGCAGCTTGGTGGGCAGGGTTTCACCCCTCCACTTT. Its protein product is CASSLVGRVSPLHF. The chain recombines TRBV5-1 with TRBJ1-6, with D possibly matching TRBD1 (5 bases). This CDR3 has 14 residues. Per the germline V gene, CDR1 is SGHRS and CDR2 is YFSETQ. Trimming took 0 bases from V and 9 from J, leaving 10 bases between them.